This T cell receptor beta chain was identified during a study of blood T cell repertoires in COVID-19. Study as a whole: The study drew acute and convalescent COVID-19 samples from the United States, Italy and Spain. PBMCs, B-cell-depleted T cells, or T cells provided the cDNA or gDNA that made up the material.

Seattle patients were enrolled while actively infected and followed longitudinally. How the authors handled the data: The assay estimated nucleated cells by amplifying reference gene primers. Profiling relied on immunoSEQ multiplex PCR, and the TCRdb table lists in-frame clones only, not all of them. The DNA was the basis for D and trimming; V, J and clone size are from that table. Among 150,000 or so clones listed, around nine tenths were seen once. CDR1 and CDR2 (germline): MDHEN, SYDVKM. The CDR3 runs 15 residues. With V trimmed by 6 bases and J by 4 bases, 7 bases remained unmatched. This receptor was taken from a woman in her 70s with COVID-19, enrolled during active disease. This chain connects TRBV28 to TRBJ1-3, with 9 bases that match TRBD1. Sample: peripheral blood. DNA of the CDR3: TGTGCCAGCAGCTGGGACAGGGCAGGCGGAAACACCATATATTTT. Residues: CASSWDRAGGNTIYF.